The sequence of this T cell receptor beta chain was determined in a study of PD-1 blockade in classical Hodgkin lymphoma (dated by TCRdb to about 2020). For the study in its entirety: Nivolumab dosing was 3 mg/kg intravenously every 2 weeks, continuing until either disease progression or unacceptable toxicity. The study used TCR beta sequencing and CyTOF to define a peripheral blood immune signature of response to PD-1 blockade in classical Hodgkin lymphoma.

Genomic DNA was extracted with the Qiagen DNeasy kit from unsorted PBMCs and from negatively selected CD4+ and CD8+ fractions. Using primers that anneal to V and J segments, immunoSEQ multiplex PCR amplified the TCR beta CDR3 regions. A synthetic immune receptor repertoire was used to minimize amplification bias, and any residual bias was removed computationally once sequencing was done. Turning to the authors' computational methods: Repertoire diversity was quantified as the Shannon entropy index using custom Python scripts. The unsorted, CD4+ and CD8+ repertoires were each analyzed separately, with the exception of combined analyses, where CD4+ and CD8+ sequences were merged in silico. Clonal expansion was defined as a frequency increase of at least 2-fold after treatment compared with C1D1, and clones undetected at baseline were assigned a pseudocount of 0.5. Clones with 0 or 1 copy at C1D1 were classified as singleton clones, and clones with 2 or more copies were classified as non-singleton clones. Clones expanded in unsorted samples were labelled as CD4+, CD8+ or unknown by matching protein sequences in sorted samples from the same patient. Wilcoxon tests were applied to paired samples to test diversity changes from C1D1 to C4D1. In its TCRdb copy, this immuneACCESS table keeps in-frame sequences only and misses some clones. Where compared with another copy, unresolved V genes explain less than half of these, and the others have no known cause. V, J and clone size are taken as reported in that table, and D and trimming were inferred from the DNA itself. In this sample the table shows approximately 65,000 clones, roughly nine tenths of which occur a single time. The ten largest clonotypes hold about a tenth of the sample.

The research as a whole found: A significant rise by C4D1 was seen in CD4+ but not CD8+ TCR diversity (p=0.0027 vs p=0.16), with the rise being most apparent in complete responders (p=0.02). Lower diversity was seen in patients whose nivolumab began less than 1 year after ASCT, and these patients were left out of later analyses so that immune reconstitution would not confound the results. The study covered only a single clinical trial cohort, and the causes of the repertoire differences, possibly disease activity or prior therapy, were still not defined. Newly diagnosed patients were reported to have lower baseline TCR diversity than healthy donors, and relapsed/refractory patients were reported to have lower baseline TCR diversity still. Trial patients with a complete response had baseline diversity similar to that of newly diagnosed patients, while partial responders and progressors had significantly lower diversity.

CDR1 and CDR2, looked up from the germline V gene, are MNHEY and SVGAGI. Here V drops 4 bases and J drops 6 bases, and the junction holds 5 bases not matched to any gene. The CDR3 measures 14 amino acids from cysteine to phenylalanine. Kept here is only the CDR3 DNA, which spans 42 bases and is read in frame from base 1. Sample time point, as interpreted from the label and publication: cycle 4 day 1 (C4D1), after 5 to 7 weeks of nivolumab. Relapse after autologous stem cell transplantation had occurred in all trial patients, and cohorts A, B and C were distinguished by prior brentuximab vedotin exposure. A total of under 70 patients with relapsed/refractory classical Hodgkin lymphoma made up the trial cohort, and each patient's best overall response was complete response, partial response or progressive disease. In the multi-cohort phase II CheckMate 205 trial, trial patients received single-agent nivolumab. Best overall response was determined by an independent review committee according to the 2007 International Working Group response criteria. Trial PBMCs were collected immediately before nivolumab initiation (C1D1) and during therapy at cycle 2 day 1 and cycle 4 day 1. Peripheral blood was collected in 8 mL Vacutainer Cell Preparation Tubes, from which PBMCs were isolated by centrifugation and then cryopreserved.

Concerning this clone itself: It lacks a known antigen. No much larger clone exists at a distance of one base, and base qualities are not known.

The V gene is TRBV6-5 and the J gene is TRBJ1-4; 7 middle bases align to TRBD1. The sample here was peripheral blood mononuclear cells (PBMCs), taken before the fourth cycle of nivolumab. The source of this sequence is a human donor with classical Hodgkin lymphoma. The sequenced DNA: TGTGCCAGCAGTTTGGCCAGGGGGTATGAAAAACTGTTTTTT. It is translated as CASSLARGYEKLFF.